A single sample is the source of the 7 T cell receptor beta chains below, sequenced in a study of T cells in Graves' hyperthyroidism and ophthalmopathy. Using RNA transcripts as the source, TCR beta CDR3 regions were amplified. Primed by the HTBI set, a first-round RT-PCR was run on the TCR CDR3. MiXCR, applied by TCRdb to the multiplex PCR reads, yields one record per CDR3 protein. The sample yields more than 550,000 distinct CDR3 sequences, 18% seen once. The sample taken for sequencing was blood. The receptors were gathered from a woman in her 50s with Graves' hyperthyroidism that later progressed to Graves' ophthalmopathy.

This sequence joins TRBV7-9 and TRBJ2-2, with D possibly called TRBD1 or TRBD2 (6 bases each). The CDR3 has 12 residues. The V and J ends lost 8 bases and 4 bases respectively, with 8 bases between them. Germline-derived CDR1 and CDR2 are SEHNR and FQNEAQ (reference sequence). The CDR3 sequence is CASEGGTGELFF. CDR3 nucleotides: TGTGCCAGCGAGGGGGGCACCGGGGAGCTGTTTTTT.

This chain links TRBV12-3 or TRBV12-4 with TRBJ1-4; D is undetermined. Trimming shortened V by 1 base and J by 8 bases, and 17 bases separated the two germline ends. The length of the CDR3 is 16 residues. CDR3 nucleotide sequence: TGTGCCAGCAGTTTAGACGGCGGTGAGGTTGGGGAAAAACTGTTTTTT. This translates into CASSLDGGEVGEKLFF.

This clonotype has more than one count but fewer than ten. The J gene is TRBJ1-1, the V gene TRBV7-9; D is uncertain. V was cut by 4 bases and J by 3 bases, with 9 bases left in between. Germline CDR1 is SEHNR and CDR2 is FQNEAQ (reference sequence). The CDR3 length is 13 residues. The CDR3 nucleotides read TGTGCCAGCAGCTCGGGGAGCGACACTGAAGCTTTCTTT. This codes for CASSSGSDTEAFF.

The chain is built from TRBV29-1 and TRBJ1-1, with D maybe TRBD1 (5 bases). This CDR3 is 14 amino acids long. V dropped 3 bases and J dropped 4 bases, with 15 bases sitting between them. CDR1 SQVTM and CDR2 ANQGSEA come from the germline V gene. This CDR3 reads CSVDQQGMITEAFF. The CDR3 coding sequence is TGCAGCGTTGATCAGCAGGGTATGATCACTGAAGCTTTCTTT.

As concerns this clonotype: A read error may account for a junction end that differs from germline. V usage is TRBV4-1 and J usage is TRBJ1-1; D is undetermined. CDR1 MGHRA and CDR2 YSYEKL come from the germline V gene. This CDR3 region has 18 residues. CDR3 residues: CASSQGMELSFKNTDAFF. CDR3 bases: TGCGCCAGCAGCCAAGGAATGGAATTATCCTTTAAGAACACTGACGCTTTCTTT.

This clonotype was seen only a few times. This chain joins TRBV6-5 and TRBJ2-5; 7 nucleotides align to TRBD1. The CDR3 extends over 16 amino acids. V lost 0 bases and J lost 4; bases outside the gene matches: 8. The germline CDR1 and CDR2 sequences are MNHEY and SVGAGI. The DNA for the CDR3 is TGTGCCAGCAGTTACTCGAAGACAGGGTTGGGAGAGACCCAGTACTTC. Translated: CASSYSKTGLGETQYF.

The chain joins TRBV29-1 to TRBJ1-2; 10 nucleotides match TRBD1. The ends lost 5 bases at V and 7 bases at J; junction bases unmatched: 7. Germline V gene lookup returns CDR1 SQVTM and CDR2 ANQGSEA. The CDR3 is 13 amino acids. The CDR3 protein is CSVMTGGVPGYTF. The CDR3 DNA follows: TGCAGCGTTATGACAGGGGGCGTTCCTGGCTACACCTTC. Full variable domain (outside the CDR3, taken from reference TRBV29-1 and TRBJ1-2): SAVISQKPSRDICQRGTSLTIQCQVDSQVTMMFWYRQQPGQSLTLIATANQGSEATYESGFVIDKFPISRPNLTFSTLTVSNMSPEDSSIYLCSVMTGGVPGYTFGSGTRLTVV.